A single sample gave rise to the 7 T cell receptor beta chains below, sequenced in a study of beta chain features in type 1 diabetes. Every bit of the isolated RNA underwent reverse transcription, so sequencing read expressed TCRB transcripts. Only in-frame clones appear in the TCRdb table, and some are missing; sequencing was by immunoSEQ multiplex PCR. This sample carries 300,000 or so clones, less than 10% of them seen once, and the ten largest clones take approximately 0.44%. The source material was central memory CD4+ T cells from blood. The receptors were gathered from a woman aged 18-30 years in good health.

The table lists this clone with a few counts. The V and J genes are TRBV7-2 and TRBJ2-3; 7 bases are a match to TRBD2. V shed 1 base and J 4 bases; nucleotides not matched to a gene: 17. The CDR3 consists of 19 residues. Germline-derived CDR1 and CDR2 are SGHTA and FQGNSA. The CDR3 loop reads CASSLVPVTQGRGADTQYF. CDR3 coding DNA: TGTGCCAGCAGCTTAGTGCCCGTTACTCAGGGCCGGGGGGCAGATACGCAGTATTTT.

The table lists this clone with a few counts. The gene calls are TRBV5-1 and TRBJ2-7; 10 bases map to TRBD1. Per the germline V gene, CDR1 is SGHRS and CDR2 is YFSETQ. The CDR3 contains 15 residues. V shed 0 bases and J 4 bases; nucleotides not matched to a gene: 4. For the CDR3, the DNA is TGCGCCAGCAGCTTGGGCTGGACAGGGGGATACGAGCAGTACTTC. Encoded protein: CASSLGWTGGYEQYF. Full variable domain (missing parts from reference TRBV5-1 and TRBJ2-7): KAGVTQTPRYLIKTRGQQVTLSCSPISGHRSVSWYQQTPGQGLQFLFEYFSETQRNKGNFPGRFSGRQFSNSRSEMNVSTLELGDSALYLCASSLGWTGGYEQYFGPGTRLTVT.

The chain recombines TRBV4-3 with TRBJ2-7; possibly TRBD1 for D (6 bases). The CDR3 is 15 residues long. The germline CDR1 and CDR2 sequences are LGHNA and YSLEER. With 1 base removed from V and 5 bases from J, the gap between germline ends came to 15 bases. DNA for the CDR3: TGCGCCAGCAGCCAAGGGGCCCAGGGGTGTGACGAGCAGTACTTC. Protein sequence: CASSQGAQGCDEQYF.

The chain is built from TRBV27 and TRBJ2-1; TRBD2 matches at 10 bases. CDR3 size: 15 residues. CDR1 is MNHEY and CDR2 is SMNVEV in the germline V gene (reference sequence). Trimming cost V 3 bases and J 3 bases; bases outside gene matches: 2. CDR3 coding DNA: TGTGCCAGCAGTTTTCTAGCGGGAGTCTACAATGAGCAGTTCTTC. Translating it yields CASSFLAGVYNEQFF.

This clone was picked up a small number of times. The genes are TRBV4-2 and TRBJ2-7; D gene unclear. The CDR3 has 14 residues. CDR1 and CDR2 from the germline V gene are LGHNA and YNFKEQ. V gave up 0 bases and J gave up 0 bases, with 6 bases separating them. CDR3 bases: TGTGCCAGCAGCCAAGATGGCCGCTCCTACGAGCAGTACTTC. Protein: CASSQDGRSYEQYF.

The sample holds many counts of this clone. The chain carries TRBV10-3 and TRBJ1-1; no firm D call. Germline V gene lookup returns CDR1 ENHRY and CDR2 SYGVKD. The germline V and J ends were trimmed by 4 bases and 0 bases, with 9 bases remaining between them. The CDR3 extends over 14 amino acids. The CDR3 loop is CAISAPALNTEAFF. The CDR3 DNA follows: TGTGCCATCAGTGCTCCCGCACTGAACACTGAAGCTTTCTTT.

This rearrangement joins TRBV7-9 to TRBJ2-2; unclear D gene. The germline CDR1 and CDR2 sequences are SEHNR and FQNEAQ (reference sequence). The CDR3 extends over 17 amino acids. Trimming took 0 bases from V and 1 from J, leaving 12 bases between them. The CDR3 DNA is TGTGCCAGCAGCTTAGCGGGGATAGCTTTGAACACCGGGGAGCTGTTTTTT. Residues: CASSLAGIALNTGELFF. Together with reference TRBV7-9 and TRBJ2-2, the CDR3 gives the full variable domain: DTGVSQNPRHKITKRGQNVTFRCDPISEHNRLYWYRQTLGQGPEFLTYFQNEAQLEKSRLLSDRFSAERPKGSFSTLEIQRTEQGDSAMYLCASSLAGIALNTGELFFGEGSRLTVL.